The clone carrying this T cell receptor (beta chain) was counted many times. Its antigen remains unidentified. This specimen belongs to a study of identical twins. Study-wide points: Invariant cells of the MAIT and iNKT types might have partly distorted the zero-insertion analyses.

A universal primer site was added by template switching, and unique molecular identifiers were carried by the cDNA. One entry per CDR3 protein, called by TCRdb with MiXCR from the 5' RACE reads. Of around 960,000 distinct CDR3 sequences in the sample, 9% to 15% were seen once. These records were also assigned to another study, of yellow fever vaccine responses in identical twins. That study adds: Reportedly, twins showed a vaccine T cell response that looked partly convergent and partly personalized.

Source material: PBMCs. The receptor was derived from a woman aged 18-30 years in good health.

CDR3 sequence: CASSFPHQRGKTGGITPLHF. CDR3 bases: TGTGCCAGCAGCTTCCCTCACCAACGGGGGAAGACAGGGGGAATTACACCCCTCCACTTT. The J gene is TRBJ1-6, the V gene TRBV11-2; TRBD1 matches 9 bases. Germline V gives CDR1 SGHAT, CDR2 FQNNGV. Trimming at V came to 3 bases and at J to 11 bases, leaving 23 bases not matched to a gene. The CDR3 runs 20 residues.